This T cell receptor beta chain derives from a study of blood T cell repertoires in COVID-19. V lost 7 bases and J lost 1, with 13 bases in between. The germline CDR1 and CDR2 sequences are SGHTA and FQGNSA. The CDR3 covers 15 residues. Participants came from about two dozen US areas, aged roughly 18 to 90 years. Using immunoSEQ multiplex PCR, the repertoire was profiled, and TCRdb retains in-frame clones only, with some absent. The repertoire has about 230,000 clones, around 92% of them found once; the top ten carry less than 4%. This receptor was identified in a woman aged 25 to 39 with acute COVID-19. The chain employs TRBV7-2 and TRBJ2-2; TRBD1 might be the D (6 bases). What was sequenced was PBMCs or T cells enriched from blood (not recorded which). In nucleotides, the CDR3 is TGTGCCAGCACCCAGACAGGACGGAACACCGGGGAGCTGTTTTTT. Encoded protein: CASTQTGRNTGELFF.